These T cell receptor beta chains were read from a single sample in a study of identical twins. TCRdb processed the 5' RACE reads anew with MiXCR; each CDR3 protein has one entry. The table has 510,000 or so distinct CDR3 sequences, 15% seen once. The same data also contributed to another study, on yellow fever vaccine responses in identical twins.

Sequencing was performed on CD4+ T cells sorted from blood. The receptors stem from a young woman in good health. Each CDR3 is given with its conserved first and last residue. The D gene is left open where the match is weak. Expanded clones get a size class; other rows say once, few or many, or leave the size out.

clone_size: -
j_call: TRBJ2-4
d_call: -
v_call: TRBV20-1
cdr3_aa: CSAQASSVKNIQYF
cdr3_nt: TGCAGTGCACAGGCTAGCTCAGTCAAAAACATTCAGTACTTC

clone_size: few
j_call: TRBJ2-1
d_call: -
v_call: TRBV10-3
cdr3_aa: CAIGYSHEQFF
cdr3_nt: TGTGCCATCGGCTATTCCCATGAGCAGTTCTTC

clone_size: few
j_call: TRBJ1-6
d_call: -
v_call: TRBV6-1
cdr3_aa: CASSSRDSGYSPLHF
cdr3_nt: TGTGCCAGCAGTAGTCGGGATTCTGGTTATTCACCCCTCCACTTT

clone_size: -
j_call: TRBJ2-2
d_call: TRBD2
v_call: TRBV7-8
cdr3_aa: CASSSRLAGGPSPGELFF
cdr3_nt: TGTGCCAGCAGCTCACGACTAGCGGGGGGGCCGAGTCCCGGGGAGCTGTTTTTT

clone_size: few
j_call: TRBJ1-5
d_call: -
v_call: TRBV4-1
cdr3_aa: CASSPLTGKGNQPQHF
cdr3_nt: TGCGCCAGCAGCCCCCTAACAGGGAAGGGGAATCAGCCCCAGCATTTT

clone_size: many
j_call: TRBJ2-2
d_call: -
v_call: TRBV5-1
cdr3_aa: CASSGGPNTGELFF
cdr3_nt: TGCGCCAGCAGCGGGGGTCCGAACACCGGGGAGCTGTTTTTT

clone_size: -
j_call: TRBJ1-1
d_call: TRBD1
v_call: TRBV20-1
cdr3_aa: CSAPDRVKNTEAFF
cdr3_nt: TGCAGTGCTCCTGACAGGGTTAAGAACACTGAAGCTTTCTTT

clone_size: few
j_call: TRBJ1-6
d_call: TRBD1
v_call: TRBV5-1
cdr3_aa: CASSPLTGGDSPLHF
cdr3_nt: TGCGCCAGCAGCCCCCTCACAGGGGGCGATTCACCCCTCCACTTT

clone_size: -
j_call: TRBJ1-2
d_call: -
v_call: TRBV29-1
cdr3_aa: CSVETGTNYGYTF
cdr3_nt: TGCAGCGTTGAAACAGGGACTAACTATGGCTACACCTTC

clone_size: many
j_call: TRBJ2-1
d_call: TRBD1
v_call: TRBV10-3
cdr3_aa: CAISLGQNNEQFF
cdr3_nt: TGTGCCATCAGTCTGGGACAGAACAATGAGCAGTTCTTC

clone_size: -
j_call: TRBJ2-1
d_call: -
v_call: TRBV7-2
cdr3_aa: CASSIRVGGSSYNEQFF
cdr3_nt: TGTGCCAGCAGCATTAGGGTGGGGGGCAGCTCCTACAATGAGCAGTTCTTC

clone_size: many
j_call: TRBJ1-1
d_call: -
v_call: TRBV7-9
cdr3_aa: CASTTSDQARSEAFF
cdr3_nt: TGTGCCAGCACCACAAGCGACCAGGCTCGATCTGAAGCTTTCTTT

clone_size: few
j_call: TRBJ2-7
d_call: -
v_call: TRBV12-3/TRBV12-4
cdr3_aa: CASSFRQGGIEQYF
cdr3_nt: TGTGCCAGCAGTTTTCGGCAGGGGGGGATCGAGCAGTACTTC

clone_size: -
j_call: TRBJ2-2
d_call: TRBD1
v_call: TRBV6-2/TRBV6-3
cdr3_aa: CASSSPGQGKTGELFF
cdr3_nt: TGTGCCAGCAGTAGCCCGGGACAGGGGAAAACCGGGGAGCTGTTTTTT

clone_size: -
j_call: TRBJ1-5
d_call: -
v_call: TRBV19
cdr3_aa: CASSIDLWTLSNQPQHF
cdr3_nt: TGTGCCAGTAGTATAGATCTCTGGACGCTTAGCAATCAGCCCCAGCATTTT